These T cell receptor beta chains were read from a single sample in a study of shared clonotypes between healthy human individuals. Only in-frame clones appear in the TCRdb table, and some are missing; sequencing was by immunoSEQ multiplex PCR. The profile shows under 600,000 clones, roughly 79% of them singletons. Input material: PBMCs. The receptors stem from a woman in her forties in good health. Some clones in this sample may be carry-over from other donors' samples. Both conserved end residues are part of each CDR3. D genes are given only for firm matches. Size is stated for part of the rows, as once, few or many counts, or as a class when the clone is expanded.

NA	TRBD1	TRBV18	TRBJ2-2	CASSPVDRATGELFF	TGTGCCAGCTCACCAGTGGACAGGGCGACCGGGGAGCTGTTTTTT
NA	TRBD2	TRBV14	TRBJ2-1	CASSKTSGRYNEQFF	TGTGCCAGCAGCAAAACTAGCGGGAGATACAATGAGCAGTTCTTC
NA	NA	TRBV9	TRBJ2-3	CASSVLGTDTQYF	TGTGCCAGCAGCGTATTGGGCACAGATACGCAGTATTTT
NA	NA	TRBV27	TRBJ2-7	CASPHRSMWQGATYEQYF	TGTGCCAGCCCTCACCGATCCATGTGGCAGGGAGCAACGTACGAGCAGTACTTC
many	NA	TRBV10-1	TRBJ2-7	CASSRDQSSYEQYF	TGCGCCAGCAGTAGGGACCAGAGCTCCTACGAGCAGTACTTC
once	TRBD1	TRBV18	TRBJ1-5	CASSSGQGVNQPQHF	TGTGCCAGCTCGTCGGGACAGGGGGTTAATCAGCCCCAGCATTTT
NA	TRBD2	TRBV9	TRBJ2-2	CASSGSGRAYTNTGELFF	TGTGCCAGCAGCGGTAGCGGGAGGGCCTATACGAACACCGGGGAGCTGTTTTTT
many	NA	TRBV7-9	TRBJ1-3	CASSLMAGDTIYF	TGTGCCAGCAGCTTAATGGCCGGTGACACCATATATTTT
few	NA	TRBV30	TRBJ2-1	CAWKSARDPYNEQFF	TGTGCCTGGAAGTCTGCGCGGGACCCCTACAATGAGCAGTTCTTC
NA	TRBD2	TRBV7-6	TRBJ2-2	CASSPHSSGDTGELFF	TGTGCCAGCAGCCCTCATTCTAGCGGGGACACCGGGGAGCTGTTTTTT
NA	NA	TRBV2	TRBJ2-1	CASSGAPSSYNEQFF	TGTGCCAGCAGTGGAGCGCCTAGCTCCTACAATGAGCAGTTCTTC
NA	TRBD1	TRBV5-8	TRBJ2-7	CASSLGGGTGTYEQYF	TGTGCCAGCAGCTTGGGGGGCGGGACAGGGACCTACGAGCAGTACTTC
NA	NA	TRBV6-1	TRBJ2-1	CASSESVGSYNEQFF	TGTGCCAGCAGTGAGTCGGTGGGGTCCTACAATGAGCAGTTCTTC
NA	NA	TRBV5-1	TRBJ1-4	CASSLGRSNEKLFF	TGCGCCAGCAGCTTGGGCAGGAGTAATGAAAAACTGTTTTTT
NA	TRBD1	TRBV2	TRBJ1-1	CASSSTGGANTEAFF	TGTGCCAGCAGTTCGACAGGGGGAGCGAACACTGAAGCTTTCTTT
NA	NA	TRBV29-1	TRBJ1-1	CSVMTGGDTEAFF	TGCAGCGTGATGACAGGAGGAGACACTGAAGCTTTCTTT
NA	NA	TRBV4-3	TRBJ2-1	CASSQMVGGEQFF	TGCGCCAGCAGCCAAATGGTGGGTGGTGAGCAGTTCTTC
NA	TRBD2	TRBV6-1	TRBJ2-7	CASSDVASGYEQYF	TGTGCCAGCAGTGATGTGGCTAGCGGATACGAGCAGTACTTC
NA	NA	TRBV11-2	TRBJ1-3	CASSLPRGLLRRVNTIYF	TGTGCCAGCAGCTTACCCCGAGGGTTATTGCGCCGTGTGAACACCATATATTTT
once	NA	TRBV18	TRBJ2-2	CASSLRQANTGELFF	TGTGCCAGCTCACTCAGACAGGCCAACACCGGGGAGCTGTTTTTT
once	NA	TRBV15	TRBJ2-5	CATSRDSPGTGETQYF	TGTGCCACCAGCAGAGATTCCCCGGGAACGGGAGAGACCCAGTACTTC
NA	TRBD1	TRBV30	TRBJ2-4	CAWSRDRASIAKNIQYF	TGTGCCTGGAGCCGGGACAGAGCATCAATAGCCAAAAACATTCAGTACTTC
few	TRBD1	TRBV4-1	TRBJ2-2	CASSRGTGTNTGELFF	TGCGCCAGCAGCCGGGGGACAGGAACGAACACCGGGGAGCTGTTTTTT